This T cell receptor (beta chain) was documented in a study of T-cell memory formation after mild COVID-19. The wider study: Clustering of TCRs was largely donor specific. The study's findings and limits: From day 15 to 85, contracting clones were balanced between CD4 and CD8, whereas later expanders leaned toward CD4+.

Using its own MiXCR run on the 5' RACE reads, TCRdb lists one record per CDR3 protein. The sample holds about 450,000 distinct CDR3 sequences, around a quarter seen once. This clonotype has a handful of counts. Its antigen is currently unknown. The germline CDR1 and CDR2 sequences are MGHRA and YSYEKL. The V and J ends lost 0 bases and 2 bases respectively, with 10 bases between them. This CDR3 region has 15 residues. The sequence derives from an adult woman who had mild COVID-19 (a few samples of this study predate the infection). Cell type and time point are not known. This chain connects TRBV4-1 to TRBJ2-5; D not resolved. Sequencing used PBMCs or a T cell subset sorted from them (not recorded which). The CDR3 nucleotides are TGCGCCAGCAGCCAAGATGAGTACAGACAAGAGACCCAGTACTTC. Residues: CASSQDEYRQETQYF.